Below, 27 T cell receptor beta chains from the same sample are listed, as sequenced in a study of T cell responses to AZD1222 COVID-19 vaccine. Data came from immunoSEQ multiplex PCR; TCRdb stores just in-frame clones and leaves some out. The sample contains tens of thousands of clones, over 60% of which appear only once. Source: peripheral blood, taken on day 0 of AZD1222 vaccination. The receptor set was obtained from an adult in good health.

The chain links TRBV6-6 to TRBJ1-6, with D possibly being TRBD1 (5 bases). Germline values: CDR1 MNHNY, CDR2 SVGAGI (reference sequence). Trimming removed 5 bases from V and 3 bases from J, with 17 bases in between. The CDR3 spans 17 residues. The CDR3 protein is CASSRDGANLYNSPLHF. The CDR3 DNA is TGTGCCAGCAGTCGGGACGGAGCAAACCTCTATAATTCACCCCTCCACTTT.

The chain uses TRBV7-2 and TRBJ2-7; perhaps TRBD1 as D (6 bases). The CDR3 covers 16 residues. V gave up 6 bases and J gave up 4 bases, with 22 bases separating them. Per the germline V gene, CDR1 is SGHTA and CDR2 is FQGNSA. The CDR3 coding sequence is TGTGCCAGCAGGGCGTACCAGGGGCCAAGGGGATACGAGCAGTACTTC. The encoded protein is CASRAYQGPRGYEQYF.

This clone was seen only a few times. This rearrangement joins TRBV30 to TRBJ2-1; 10 bases line up with TRBD2. Trimming removed 2 bases from V and 5 bases from J; junction bases left unmatched: 6. Per germline, CDR1 GTSNPN and CDR2 SVGIG (reference sequence). The CDR3 is 15 residues long. This chain's CDR3 is CAWSPGLADNNEQFF. In DNA form, the CDR3 reads TGTGCCTGGAGTCCAGGACTAGCGGACAACAATGAGCAGTTCTTC.

The chain joins TRBV19 to TRBJ1-2; TRBD1 agrees at 7 bases. CDR1 and CDR2 (germline): LNHDA, SQIVND (reference sequence). V was pared by 5 bases and J by 7 bases, with 4 bases of the junction left unmatched. The CDR3 consists of 12 residues. Here the CDR3 DNA reads TGTGCCAGTAGTGGCACAGGGGCTGGCTACACCTTC. Translation gives CASSGTGAGYTF.

The chain couples TRBV27 to TRBJ2-1; 7 nucleotides match TRBD1. The J segment lost 16 bases and the V segment lost 5 bases, leaving 8 bases of the junction unmatched. The CDR3 sequence is 11 residues long. Per the germline V gene, CDR1 is MNHEY and CDR2 is SMNVEV (reference sequence). The CDR3 nucleotides read TGTGCCAGCAGTACGGGACAGATCAATTTCTTC. Protein sequence: CASSTGQINFF.

The chain carries TRBV19 and TRBJ1-4; no clear D. V lost 9 bases, J lost 3 bases, and 20 bases lay in between. Looked up from germline, CDR1 is LNHDA and CDR2 is SQIVND (reference sequence). The length of the CDR3 is 16 residues. In nucleotides, the CDR3 is TGTGCCAGCAGCCGTCCTTATGGGCAACCTAATGAAAAACTGTTTTTT. It codes for CASSRPYGQPNEKLFF. The whole variable domain, filled in from reference TRBV19 and TRBJ1-4, reads DGGITQSPKYLFRKEGQNVTLSCEQNLNHDAMYWYRQDPGQGLRLIYYSQIVNDFQKGDIAEGYSVSREKKESFPLTVTSAQKNPTAFYLCASSRPYGQPNEKLFFGSGTQLSVL.

CDR3 coding DNA: TGTGCCAGCAGAGCCCGGGGGACTAACAATGAGCAGTTCTTC. As protein: CASRARGTNNEQFF. The V call is TRBV19, the J call TRBJ2-1; 7 bases are shared with TRBD2. Germline CDR1 LNHDA, CDR2 SQIVND (reference sequence). The J segment lost 5 bases and the V segment lost 9 bases, leaving 10 bases of the junction unmatched. The CDR3 is 14 amino acids.

The CDR3 spells CASSFDNEQFF. CDR3 in DNA: TGCGCCAGCAGCTTTGACAATGAGCAGTTCTTC. This chain links TRBV5-1 with TRBJ2-1; D remains ambiguous. Between the trimmed V and J ends, which lost 2 bases and 5 bases, there was a span of 2 bases. The germline V gene has CDR1 SGHRS and CDR2 YFSETQ. This CDR3 has 11 residues.

The chain employs TRBV5-6 and TRBJ1-2; D is perhaps TRBD1 (5 bases). Germline CDR1 is SGHDT and CDR2 is YYEEEE. The CDR3 spans 15 residues. Trimming pared 4 bases from V and 7 bases from J, leaving 20 bases between. CDR3 nucleotides: TGTGCCAGCAGCCTACTCGACAGAGATGCTGGTGGCTACACCTTC. The encoded protein is CASSLLDRDAGGYTF.

The genes are TRBV6-5 and TRBJ2-5, with D uncertain. The CDR3 consists of 12 residues. Per germline, CDR1 MNHEY and CDR2 SVGAGI. V shed 6 bases and J shed 7 bases, with 12 bases lying between them. Here the CDR3 reads CASSSLFGTQYF. The CDR3 nucleotides are TGTGCCAGCAGCTCCCTTTTCGGGACCCAGTACTTC.

The CDR3 loop reads CASSLEGSMGETQYF. DNA of the CDR3: TGTGCCAGCAGCTTAGAAGGCAGTATGGGAGAGACCCAGTACTTC. This sequence joins TRBV7-8 and TRBJ2-5; D unclear. The V and J ends lost 1 base and 4 bases respectively, with 13 bases between them. This CDR3 is built from 15 residues. Per the germline V gene, CDR1 is SGHVS and CDR2 is FQNEAQ.

The gene calls are TRBV3-1 (or the pseudogene TRBV3-2) and TRBJ1-2, with TRBD1 as a possible D gene (5 bases). Trimming shortened V by 0 bases and J by 5 bases, and 7 bases separated the two germline ends. The CDR3 length is 13 residues. CDR1 and CDR2 from the germline V gene are LGHDT and YNNKEL (reference sequence). CDR3 protein: CASSQDGQYGYTF. The DNA for the CDR3 is TGTGCCAGCAGCCAAGATGGACAATATGGCTACACCTTC.

J is TRBJ2-5 and V is TRBV7-8; D remains ambiguous. V was clipped by 0 bases and J by 8 bases, with 13 bases between them. CDR1 SGHVS and CDR2 FQNEAQ come from the germline V gene. CDR3 length equals 14 residues. The CDR3 here is CASSLALAVGTQYF. The CDR3 DNA sequence: TGTGCCAGCAGCTTAGCTTTGGCAGTCGGAACCCAGTACTTC. Based on the CDR3 plus reference TRBV7-8 and TRBJ2-5, the full variable domain is GAGVSQSPRYKVAKRGQDVALRCDPISGHVSLFWYQQALGQGPEFLTYFQNEAQLDKSGLPSDRFFAERPEGSVSTLKIQRTQQEDSAVYLCASSLALAVGTQYFGPGTRLLVL.

The chain has TRBV7-3 and TRBJ2-1; D is perhaps TRBD2 (5 bases). Germline-derived CDR1 and CDR2 are SGHTA and FQGTGA. Trimming pared 4 bases from V and 7 bases from J, leaving 14 bases between. The CDR3 has 14 amino acids. The DNA for the CDR3 is TGTGCCAGCAGCTCCGATATTCTAGCTAATGAGCAGTTCTTC. Its translation is CASSSDILANEQFF. Filled out from reference TRBV7-3 and TRBJ2-1, the complete variable domain reads GAGVSQTPSNKVTEKGKYVELRCDPISGHTALYWYRQSLGQGPEFLIYFQGTGAADDSGLPNDRFFAVRPEGSVSTLKIQRTERGDSAVYLCASSSDILANEQFFGPGTRLTVL.

In regard to this clone: One junction end does not reproduce the germline sequence, and a read error may be involved. This chain links TRBV11-2 with TRBJ1-2; TRBD1 aligns across 8 bases. CDR1 is SGHAT, CDR2 FQNNGV, per germline. The CDR3 is 11 amino acids. The CDR3 sequence is CASSLWDRHAF. For the CDR3, the DNA is TGTGCCAGCAGCTTATGGGACAGGCACGCATTC.

The chain joins TRBV4-2 to TRBJ2-5, with 10 positions matching TRBD2. The germline CDR1 and CDR2 sequences are LGHNA and YNFKEQ. Trimming cost V 3 bases and J 5 bases; bases outside gene matches: 9. The CDR3 covers 16 residues. The CDR3 spells CASSQFSGTSDETQYF. The CDR3 region has the DNA TGTGCCAGCAGCCAGTTCTCCGGGACTAGCGATGAGACCCAGTACTTC.

The genes are TRBV19 and TRBJ1-1, with 7 bases identical to TRBD1. Looked up from germline, CDR1 is LNHDA and CDR2 is SQIVND (reference sequence). The CDR3 has 14 residues. J was trimmed by 3 bases and V by 5 bases; bases with no gene match: 6. The CDR3 here is CASSARGIDTEAFF. Written as DNA, the CDR3 is TGTGCCAGTAGTGCCAGGGGGATAGACACTGAAGCTTTCTTT.

The chain recombines TRBV4-1 with TRBJ2-1; 9 positions match TRBD1. Germline V gives CDR1 MGHRA, CDR2 YSYEKL. V shed 0 bases and J 2 bases; nucleotides not matched to a gene: 5. This CDR3 is built from 17 residues. In DNA, the CDR3 is TGCGCCAGCAGCCAAGATCCAGGGACAGGGACCTACAATGAGCAGTTCTTC. Translated, it gives CASSQDPGTGTYNEQFF.

This sequence joins TRBV3-1 (or the pseudogene TRBV3-2) and TRBJ2-1; TRBD2 matches 9 bases. Trimming took 8 bases from V and 7 from J; bases not matched to a gene: 15. Germline V gene lookup returns CDR1 LGHDT and CDR2 YNNKEL (reference sequence). There are 16 residues in the CDR3. CDR3 coding DNA: TGTGCCAGCGGCTCTCTTCTCACTAGCGGGTTTAATGAGCAGTTCTTC. Translation: CASGSLLTSGFNEQFF.

The chain recombines TRBV5-4 with TRBJ1-3; unclear D gene. The CDR3 is 16 residues long. With 2 bases removed from V and 1 base from J, the gap between germline ends came to 13 bases. Germline-derived CDR1 and CDR2 are SGHNT and YYREEE (reference sequence). The chain's CDR3 is CASSFTVRGSGNTIYF. CDR3 nucleotide sequence: TGTGCCAGCAGCTTTACGGTCCGTGGGTCTGGAAACACCATATATTTT. The full variable domain, with the rest looked up from reference TRBV5-4 and TRBJ1-3, is ETGVTQSPTHLIKTRGQQVTLRCSSQSGHNTVSWYQQALGQGPQFIFQYYREEENGRGNFPPRFSGLQFPNYSSELNVNALELDDSALYLCASSFTVRGSGNTIYFGEGSWLTVV.

J is TRBJ1-2 and V is TRBV3-1 (or the pseudogene TRBV3-2), with D maybe TRBD1 (5 bases). Trimming removed 0 bases at V and 5 bases at J, with 10 bases between. Germline assignment: CDR1 LGHDT and CDR2 YNNKEL (reference sequence). The length of the CDR3 is 14 residues. CDR3 sequence reads: CASSQEEKGYGYTF. CDR3 DNA: TGTGCCAGCAGCCAAGAGGAAAAGGGGTATGGCTACACCTTC.

V usage is TRBV21-1 and J usage is TRBJ2-5; the table's D gene call, TRBD1, was not cross checked with the DNA. TRBV21-1 is recorded as a pseudogene. CDR3 length: 16 residues. CDR3 sequence reads: CASSSSMDHRQETQYF. CDR3 bases: TGTGCCAGCAGCAGCTCGATGGACCACAGGCAAGAGACCCAGTACTTC.

The chain recombines TRBV6-1 with TRBJ1-5, with D tentatively TRBD1 (6 bases). This CDR3 region has 19 residues. The germline V gene encodes CDR1 MNHNS and CDR2 SASEGT. Trimming took off 1 base at V and 1 base at J, with 20 bases between the two ends. For the CDR3, the DNA is TGTGCCAGCAGTGAAGAACCCTACAGGGTCCCCGTGAGCAATCAGCCCCAGCATTTT. Translated: CASSEEPYRVPVSNQPQHF.

The chain employs TRBV2 and TRBJ2-3; D possibly corresponds to TRBD2 (5 bases). From germline, CDR1 is SNHLY and CDR2 FYNNEI. CDR3 length: 13 residues. Trimming took 3 bases from V and 2 from J, leaving 6 bases between them. CDR3 residues: CASSDGLTDTQYF. The CDR3 DNA follows: TGTGCCAGCAGTGATGGACTCACAGATACGCAGTATTTT.

The rearrangement joins TRBV5-1 to TRBJ1-2, with D uncertain. Trimming pared 3 bases from V and 8 bases from J, leaving 11 bases between. The CDR3 is 12 amino acids. Germline CDR1 is SGHRS and CDR2 is YFSETQ. The CDR3 loop is CASSSGRTGYTF. For the CDR3, the DNA is TGCGCCAGCAGCTCGGGCAGAACAGGCTACACCTTC.

The rearrangement uses TRBV5-8 and TRBJ1-5, with D hard to call. The germline gives CDR1 SGHTS, CDR2 YDEGEE. The CDR3 totals 10 residues. The V and J ends lost 6 bases and 4 bases respectively, with 2 bases between them. CDR3 in amino acids: CASTNQPQHF. CDR3 bases: TGTGCCAGCACGAATCAGCCCCAGCATTTT.

This rearrangement joins TRBV4-2 to TRBJ2-7; 8 bases fit TRBD2. The CDR3 runs 13 residues. Trimming took 4 bases from V and 12 from J; bases not matched to a gene: 11. The germline V gene has CDR1 LGHNA and CDR2 YNFKEQ. The CDR3 protein is CASSPRLAQEVYF. CDR3 sequence (DNA): TGTGCCAGCAGCCCCCGACTAGCGCAAGAGGTGTACTTC.